These T cell receptor beta chains were read from a single sample in a study of CD4 T cells in relation to SARS-CoV-2 and coronaviruses. These receptors are not linked to any known antigen. The repertoire was sequenced with immunoSEQ multiplex PCR; TCRdb's copy has only in-frame clones and lacks some. The sample has about 21,000 clones, under 80% seen once; the top ten hold 15% to 20%. The material sequenced was CD4+ T cells from PBMCs, cultured in vitro. Every receptor here comes from a human donor in good health. CDR3s include the opening cysteine and the closing phenylalanine or tryptophan. A D gene is named only where the DNA matches it firmly. Only part of the rows carry a size: once, few, many, or a class if the clone is expanded.

D	size	V	J	CDR3	DNA
NA	NA	TRBV7-2	TRBJ2-5	CASSVTGIGQETQYF	TGTGCCAGCAGCGTTACAGGGATAGGGCAAGAGACCCAGTACTTC
TRBD2	NA	TRBV4-2	TRBJ2-5	CASSQAWAGGPETQYF	TGTGCCAGCAGCCAAGCTTGGGCGGGAGGGCCAGAGACCCAGTACTTC
NA	once	TRBV18	TRBJ2-7	CASSTPGNEQYF	TGTGCCAGCTCAACCCCAGGGAACGAGCAGTACTTC
NA	few	TRBV7-9	TRBJ1-1	CASSSQLNTEAFF	TGTGCCAGCAGCTCGCAGTTGAACACTGAAGCTTTCTTT
NA	once	TRBV28	TRBJ1-1	CASKQGLMNTEAFF	TGTGCCAGCAAGCAGGGACTCATGAACACTGAAGCTTTCTTT
NA	NA	TRBV29-1	TRBJ2-1	CSATRGAAGNEQFF	TGCAGCGCCACCAGGGGGGCCGCGGGTAATGAGCAGTTCTTC
NA	once	TRBV21-1	TRBJ2-1	CASSKSEPGQPYNEQFF	TGTGCCAGCAGCAAATCCGAGCCCGGACAGCCATACAATGAGCAGTTCTTC
NA	NA	TRBV3-1/TRBV3-2	TRBJ1-1	CASSQLHTEAFF	TGTGCCAGCAGCCAATTACACACTGAAGCTTTCTTT
NA	NA	TRBV21-1	TRBJ1-6	CASSSGGFSPLHF	TGTGCCAGCAGCTCCGGGGGTTTTTCACCCCTCCACTTT
NA	NA	TRBV11-2	TRBJ1-5	CASSLDGRRGQPQHF	TGTGCCAGCAGCTTAGATGGCCGGAGGGGCCAGCCCCAGCATTTT
TRBD1	NA	TRBV6-6	TRBJ2-5	CASRPQGARPQETQYF	TGTGCCAGCAGACCTCAGGGGGCCCGGCCGCAAGAGACCCAGTACTTC
TRBD2	NA	TRBV27	TRBJ2-7	CASSVRTSGRADYEQYF	TGTGCCAGCAGTGTTCGAACTAGCGGGAGGGCTGACTACGAGCAGTACTTC
TRBD1	NA	TRBV9	TRBJ1-4	CASSKGQGGGIEKLFF	TGTGCCAGCAGCAAAGGACAGGGAGGTGGTATTGAAAAACTGTTTTTT
TRBD1	NA	TRBV10-1	TRBJ1-6	CASSSGQGSSPLHF	TGCGCCAGCAGTTCCGGACAGGGAAGTTCACCCCTCCACTTT
NA	NA	TRBV4-1	TRBJ1-3	CASSQLRTVSSGNTIYF	TGCGCCAGCAGCCAACTGAGGACGGTTAGCTCTGGAAACACCATATATTTT
TRBD1	NA	TRBV30	TRBJ1-4	CAWSQRGTGKYGLFF	TGTGCCTGGAGCCAACGGGGGACAGGGAAATATGGACTGTTTTTT
NA	NA	TRBV6-1	TRBJ2-4	CASNELAKNIQYF	TGTGCCAGCAATGAATTAGCCAAAAACATTCAGTACTTC
TRBD1	few	TRBV15	TRBJ2-7	CATGQGAGYEQYF	TGTGCCACGGGGCAGGGGGCTGGTTACGAGCAGTACTTC
TRBD2	NA	TRBV6-2/TRBV6-3	TRBJ2-7	CASSYGTSSYEQYF	TGTGCCAGCAGTTACGGGACTAGCTCCTACGAGCAGTACTTC
TRBD1	NA	TRBV3-1/TRBV3-2	TRBJ2-2	CASSSNYLRTGNTGELFF	TGTGCCAGCAGCTCGAACTACCTTAGGACAGGGAATACCGGGGAGCTGTTTTTT
NA	NA	TRBV5-5	TRBJ1-5	CASSPGTPNQPQHF	TGTGCCAGCAGCCCAGGGACACCCAATCAGCCCCAGCATTTT
NA	NA	TRBV12-5	TRBJ2-7	CASGLGSWHEQYF	TGTGCTAGTGGTTTGGGCTCGTGGCACGAGCAGTACTTC
NA	NA	TRBV6-5	TRBJ2-3	CASSYSGGAGTDTQYF	TGTGCCAGCAGTTACTCGGGGGGCGCCGGCACAGATACGCAGTATTTT
TRBD1	once	TRBV5-1	TRBJ1-6	CASSPRTGTDSPLHF	TGCGCCAGCAGCCCGCGGACAGGGACGGATTCACCCCTCCACTTT
TRBD1	NA	TRBV2	TRBJ1-6	CATKRTGDNSPLHF	TGTGCCACGAAAAGGACAGGGGATAATTCACCCCTCCACTTT
TRBD1	NA	TRBV10-1	TRBJ1-2	CASSDRENGYTF	TGCGCCAGCAGCGACAGGGAAAATGGCTACACCTTC
NA	NA	TRBV12-3/TRBV12-4	TRBJ2-5	CASSFAGQETQYF	TGTGCCAGCAGTTTTGCGGGGCAAGAGACCCAGTACTTC
NA	NA	TRBV24-1	TRBJ1-2	CATSAGQFGYTF	TGTGCCACCAGTGCTGGACAGTTTGGCTACACCTTC
TRBD1	NA	TRBV5-5	TRBJ2-7	CASSTRTGGYEQYF	TGTGCCAGCAGCACACGGACAGGGGGCTACGAGCAGTACTTC
TRBD1	NA	TRBV6-6	TRBJ2-7	CASSYSGQGVYEQYF	TGTGCCAGCAGTTACTCAGGACAGGGGGTGTACGAGCAGTACTTC
NA	NA	TRBV6-5	TRBJ2-7	CASSLQTASPLEQYF	TGTGCCAGCAGTTTACAGACTGCATCTCCTTTAGAGCAGTACTTC
TRBD1	NA	TRBV11-2	TRBJ1-1	CAVPRDRGRGTEAFF	TGTGCAGTTCCCCGGGACAGGGGGCGAGGCACTGAAGCTTTCTTT
NA	NA	TRBV12-3/TRBV12-4	TRBJ1-1	CASSPTENTEAFF	TGTGCCAGCAGTCCTACAGAGAACACTGAAGCTTTCTTT
NA	NA	TRBV6-5	TRBJ1-1	CASSPTGVAVAEAFF	TGTGCCAGCAGTCCCACGGGTGTGGCTGTGGCTGAAGCTTTCTTT
NA	NA	TRBV21-1	TRBJ2-6	CASSKREGSSGANVLTF	TGTGCCAGCAGCAAAAGGGAGGGCAGCTCTGGGGCCAACGTCCTGACTTTC
TRBD1	NA	TRBV2	TRBJ1-5	CASRGLQGSSNQPQHF	TGTGCCAGCAGGGGGTTACAGGGGTCGAGCAATCAGCCCCAGCATTTT
TRBD1	NA	TRBV7-8	TRBJ2-1	CASSRRPTGQGQNEQFF	TGTGCCAGCAGCCGGAGGCCCACGGGACAGGGCCAGAATGAGCAGTTCTTC
NA	NA	TRBV6-1	TRBJ2-7	CASSEVGEAYEQYF	TGTGCCAGCAGTGAAGTGGGGGAGGCCTACGAGCAGTACTTC
TRBD1	NA	TRBV2	TRBJ1-1	CASSEVEGARTEAFF	TGTGCCAGCAGTGAAGTAGAGGGGGCGCGGACTGAAGCTTTCTTT
TRBD1	once	TRBV12-3/TRBV12-4	TRBJ2-5	CASGRTGGETQYF	TGTGCCAGCGGTCGCACAGGGGGGGAGACCCAGTACTTC
TRBD2	NA	TRBV6-2/TRBV6-3	TRBJ2-7	CASSYSLAGSYEQYF	TGTGCCAGCAGTTACTCCCTAGCGGGCTCCTACGAGCAGTACTTC
NA	NA	TRBV11-1	TRBJ1-6	CASSLSGSPLHF	TGTGCCAGCAGCTTATCGGGATCACCCCTCCACTTT
NA	NA	TRBV7-6	TRBJ2-1	CASSLRLPGLKFF	TGTGCCAGCAGCTTACGACTACCGGGGCTCAAGTTCTTC
TRBD1	NA	TRBV10-3	TRBJ1-2	CAISGGVRTGGAYGYTF	TGTGCCATCAGTGGGGGGGTGAGGACAGGGGGCGCGTATGGCTACACCTTC
NA	NA	TRBV6-2/TRBV6-3	TRBJ1-1	CASSSYPLLSATEAFF	TGTGCCAGCAGTTCTTATCCCCTCCTATCCGCTACTGAAGCTTTCTTT
NA	NA	TRBV6-4	TRBJ2-1	CASSDSSGSYNEQFF	TGTGCCAGCAGTGACTCCAGCGGGTCCTACAATGAGCAGTTCTTC
NA	NA	TRBV6-6	TRBJ1-4	CASSDGPEKLFF	TGTGCCAGCAGTGACGGGCCTGAAAAACTGTTTTTT
TRBD2	once	TRBV7-6	TRBJ2-3	CASSRRAGGLSSTDTQYF	TGTGCCAGCAGCCGCCGGGCGGGAGGACTCTCTAGCACAGATACGCAGTATTTT
NA	NA	TRBV11-2	TRBJ1-1	CASSFNDRNTEAFF	TGTGCCAGCAGCTTCAACGATAGGAACACTGAAGCTTTCTTT
NA	NA	TRBV27	TRBJ1-5	CASSLFPSQPQHF	TGTGCCAGCAGTTTATTCCCCTCGCAGCCCCAGCATTTT
TRBD2	once	TRBV3-1/TRBV3-2	TRBJ2-3	CASTLAGVRTDTQYF	TGTGCCAGCACACTAGCGGGAGTTCGCACAGATACGCAGTATTTT
TRBD1	NA	TRBV3-1/TRBV3-2	TRBJ2-3	CASSQLNPGQGYTDTQYF	TGTGCCAGCAGCCAACTCAACCCGGGACAGGGGTACACAGATACGCAGTATTTT
NA	NA	TRBV7-3	TRBJ2-1	CASSLTIYNEQFF	TGTGCCAGCAGCTTAACTATCTACAATGAGCAGTTCTTC
NA	NA	TRBV12-5	TRBJ2-1	CASGSGGGEQFF	TGTGCTAGTGGTTCGGGGGGCGGTGAGCAGTTCTTC
NA	NA	TRBV2	TRBJ2-5	CASSEALRGPKGETQYF	TGTGCCAGCAGTGAAGCGCTTCGGGGGCCCAAGGGGGAGACCCAGTACTTC